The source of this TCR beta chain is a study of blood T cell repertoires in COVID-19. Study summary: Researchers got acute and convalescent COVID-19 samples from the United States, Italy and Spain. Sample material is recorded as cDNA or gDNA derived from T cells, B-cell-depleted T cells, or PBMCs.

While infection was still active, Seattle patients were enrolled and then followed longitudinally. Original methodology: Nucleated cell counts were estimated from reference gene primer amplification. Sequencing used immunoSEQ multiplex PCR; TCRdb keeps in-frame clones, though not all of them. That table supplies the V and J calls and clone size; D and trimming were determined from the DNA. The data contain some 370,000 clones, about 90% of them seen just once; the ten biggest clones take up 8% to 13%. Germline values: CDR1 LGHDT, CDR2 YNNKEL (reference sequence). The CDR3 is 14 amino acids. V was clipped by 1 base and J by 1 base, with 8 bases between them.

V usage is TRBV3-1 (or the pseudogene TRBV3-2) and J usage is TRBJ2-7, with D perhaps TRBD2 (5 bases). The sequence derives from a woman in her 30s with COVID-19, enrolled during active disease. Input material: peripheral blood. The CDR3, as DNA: TGTGCCAGCAGCCAAGGCGGGCGGTCCTACGAGCAGTACTTC. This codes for CASSQGGRSYEQYF.